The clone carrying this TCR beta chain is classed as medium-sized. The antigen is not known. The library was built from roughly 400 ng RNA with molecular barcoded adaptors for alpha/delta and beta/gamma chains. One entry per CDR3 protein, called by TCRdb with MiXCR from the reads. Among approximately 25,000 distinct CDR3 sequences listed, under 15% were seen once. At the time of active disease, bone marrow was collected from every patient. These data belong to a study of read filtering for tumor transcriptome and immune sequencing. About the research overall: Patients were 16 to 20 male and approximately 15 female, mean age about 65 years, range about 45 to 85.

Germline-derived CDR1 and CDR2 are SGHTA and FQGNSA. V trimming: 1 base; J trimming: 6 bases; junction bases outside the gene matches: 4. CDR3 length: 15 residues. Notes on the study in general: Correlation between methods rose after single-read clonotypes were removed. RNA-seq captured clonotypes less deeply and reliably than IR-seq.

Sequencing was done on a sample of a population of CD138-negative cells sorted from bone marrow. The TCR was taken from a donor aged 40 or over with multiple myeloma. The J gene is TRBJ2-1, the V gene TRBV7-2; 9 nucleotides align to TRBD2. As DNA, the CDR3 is TGTGCCAGCAGCTTAGGAGCGGGAGGTATCAATGAGCAGTTCTTC. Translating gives CASSLGAGGINEQFF. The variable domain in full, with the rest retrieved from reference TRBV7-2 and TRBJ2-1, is GAGVSQSPSNKVTEKGKDVELRCDPISGHTALYWYRQSLGQGLEFLIYFQGNSAPDKSGLPSDRFSAERTGGSVSTLTIQRTQQEDSAVYLCASSLGAGGINEQFFGPGTRLTVL.